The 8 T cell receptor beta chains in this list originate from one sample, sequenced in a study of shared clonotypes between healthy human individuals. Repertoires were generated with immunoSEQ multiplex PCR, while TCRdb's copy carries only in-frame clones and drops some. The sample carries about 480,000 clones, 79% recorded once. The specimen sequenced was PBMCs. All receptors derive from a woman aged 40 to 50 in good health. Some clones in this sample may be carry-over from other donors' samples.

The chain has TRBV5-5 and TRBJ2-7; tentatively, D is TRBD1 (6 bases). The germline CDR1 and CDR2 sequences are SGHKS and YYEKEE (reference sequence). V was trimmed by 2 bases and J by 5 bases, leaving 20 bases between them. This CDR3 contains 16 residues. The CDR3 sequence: CASSLGFGRGGNEQYF. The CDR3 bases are TGTGCCAGCAGCTTAGGATTCGGCAGGGGTGGTAACGAGCAGTACTTC. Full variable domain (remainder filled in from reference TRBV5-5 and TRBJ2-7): DAGVTQSPTHLIKTRGQQVTLRCSPISGHKSVSWYQQVLGQGPQFIFQYYEKEERGRGNFPDRFSARQFPNYSSELNVNALLLGDSALYLCASSLGFGRGGNEQYFGPGTRLTVT.

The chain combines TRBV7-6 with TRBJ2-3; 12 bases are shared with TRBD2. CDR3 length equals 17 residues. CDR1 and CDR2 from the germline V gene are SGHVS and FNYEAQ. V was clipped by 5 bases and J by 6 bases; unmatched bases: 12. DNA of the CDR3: TGTGCCAGCAGCCCGGGGACTAGCGGGTTGGTGGTGGATACGCAGTATTTT. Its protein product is CASSPGTSGLVVDTQYF.

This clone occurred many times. CDR3 in DNA: TGTGCCAGCACCGCAGGCTACACTGAAGCTTTCTTT. Translating it yields CASTAGYTEAFF. The V call is TRBV2, the J call TRBJ1-1, with D unresolved. The CDR3 totals 12 residues. Germline CDR1 is SNHLY and CDR2 is FYNNEI. Deletions cut 7 bases from V and 3 bases from J, with 9 bases between.

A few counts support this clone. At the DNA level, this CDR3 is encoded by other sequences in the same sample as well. The CDR3 nucleotides are TGCAGCGTTGGACAGGGGGCTTACAATGAGCAGTTCTTC. Its translation: CSVGQGAYNEQFF. J is TRBJ2-1 and V is TRBV29-1; TRBD1 matches at 10 bases. The CDR3 spans 13 residues. Germline loops: CDR1 SQVTM, CDR2 ANQGSEA. V dropped 4 bases and J dropped 4; count of bases not matched to a gene: 1.

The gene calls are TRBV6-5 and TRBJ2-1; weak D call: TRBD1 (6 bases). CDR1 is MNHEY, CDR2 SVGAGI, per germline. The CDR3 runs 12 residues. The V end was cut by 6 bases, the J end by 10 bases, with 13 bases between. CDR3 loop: CASRDRFGEQFF. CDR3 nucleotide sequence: TGTGCCAGCAGGGACAGATTCGGGGAGCAGTTCTTC.

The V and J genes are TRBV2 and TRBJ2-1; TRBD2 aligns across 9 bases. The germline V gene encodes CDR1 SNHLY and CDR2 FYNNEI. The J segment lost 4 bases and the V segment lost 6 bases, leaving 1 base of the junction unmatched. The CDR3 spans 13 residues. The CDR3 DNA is TGTGCCAGCAGGCGGGAGGGGTACAATGAGCAGTTCTTC. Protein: CASRREGYNEQFF.

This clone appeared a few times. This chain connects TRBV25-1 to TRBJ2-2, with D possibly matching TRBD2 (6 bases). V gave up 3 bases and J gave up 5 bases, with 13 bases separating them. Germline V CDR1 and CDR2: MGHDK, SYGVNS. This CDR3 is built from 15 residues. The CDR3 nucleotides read TGTGCCAGCAGTGAGGGACTCGTCCAAACCGGGGAGCTGTTTTTT. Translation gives CASSEGLVQTGELFF.

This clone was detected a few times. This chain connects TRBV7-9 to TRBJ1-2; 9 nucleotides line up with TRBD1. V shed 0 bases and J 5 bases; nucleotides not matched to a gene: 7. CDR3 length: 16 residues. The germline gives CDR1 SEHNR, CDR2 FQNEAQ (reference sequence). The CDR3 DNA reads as TGTGCCAGCAGCTTAGCCGCCGGGACAGGGTTATATGGCTACACCTTC. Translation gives CASSLAAGTGLYGYTF.